This T cell receptor (beta chain) was recorded in a study of blood T cell repertoires in COVID-19 (dated by TCRdb to about 2020). Study-level background: Collaborator samples came from the United States, Italy and Spain and covered acute and convalescent phases of COVID-19. The material from the prospective study consisted of cDNA or gDNA derived from T cells, B-cell-depleted T cells, or PBMCs. Deeply sampled blood TCRbeta repertoires from subjects exposed to, actively infected with, or recovered from COVID-19 were included in the dataset. The repertoires were made available in a free public database intended to serve as a resource for research on the immune response to SARS-CoV-2. The samples were drawn from two sources: the first 160 participants of the ongoing ImmuneRACE study, and over 950 subjects contributed by 6 global collaborators. Sample metadata almost always included a de-identified subject ID, COVID-19 status, age in years and sex. Where available, HLA class I and class II types were obtained from metadata supplied by the sample provider rather than from assay-based typing.

Whole blood was collected in K2EDTA tubes by collaborating institutions according to the institutions' own protocols. For TCRbeta analysis, collaborators shipped samples in one of three forms: frozen whole blood, isolated PBMCs, or DNA extracted from either of those sample types. CDR1 is given as MNHNY and CDR2 as SVGAGI, both from the germline V gene (reference sequence). V and J are trimmed by 5 bases and 2 bases, and the gene matches miss 8 bases of the junction. The CDR3 sequence holds 17 residues, the cysteine and phenylalanine included. Of the read, only the CDR3 DNA is kept; its 51 bases are in frame from base 1. TCRbeta CDR3 regions were amplified from genomic DNA by means of the immunoSEQ Assay, a bias-controlled multiplex PCR. From the authors' description of their analysis: The number of nucleated cells in each sample was estimated by amplification of reference gene primers within the assay. To quantify the absolute abundance of each unique TCRbeta CDR3 rearrangement, sequence reads were collapsed and filtered. For each sample, productive Simpson clonality was calculated by taking the square root of Simpson's diversity index across productive rearrangements. The immuneACCESS repertoire file appears here via TCRdb, limited to in-frame rearrangements. These files lack a portion of the clones; in checked studies, under half of the deficit traces to unresolved V genes, and the cause of the others is not known. The V and J calls and clone size are taken from that table; D and trimming were inferred from the DNA. The sample table records some 45,000 clones; 88% of these occur just once. Roughly an eighth of the sample lies in the top ten.

What the work shows at the level of the full study, not this receptor alone: The amount of clinical and demographic metadata varied by source and participant and was provided uncurated.

For this clone: Its antigen target is currently unknown. There are no base qualities to consult, and no much larger clone falls within one base.

Recombination connected TRBV6-6 to TRBJ2-5; 13 central nucleotides agree with TRBD2. This TCR came from a human donor in a cohort sampled during active COVID-19. The specimen sequenced was peripheral blood. The CDR3 region reads CASSPLGLAGLQETQYF. In nucleotides, the sequence is TGTGCCAGCAGTCCCCTGGGACTAGCGGGATTACAAGAGACCCAGTACTTC.